The T cell receptor beta chain under discussion was sequenced for a study of a mutant IDH1 vaccine in newly diagnosed glioma. The wider study: Earlier therapy was either radiotherapy, temozolomide, or both, and most got both.

The J segment lost 3 bases and the V segment lost 0 bases, leaving 2 bases of the junction unmatched. Germline-derived CDR1 and CDR2 are LGHNA and YSLEER. This CDR3 spans 15 amino acids. Repertoires were generated with immunoSEQ multiplex PCR, while TCRdb's copy carries only in-frame clones and drops some. Of some 67,000 clones in the sample, around 88% are singletons; the top ten hold 4% to 5.5%. General study findings and limits: Most patients, approximately 93%, showed vaccine-induced immune responses.

This clone has a single count. Its antigen remains unidentified. Specified time point: baseline, week 1 (first vaccination visit). Treatment indicated: pre-vaccination baseline after standard-of-care therapy. J is TRBJ2-1 and V is TRBV4-3, with TRBD1 matching over 7 bases. The specimen comprised peripheral blood mononuclear cells (PBMCs), sampled from a glioma patient treated with radiotherapy, temozolomide or both. This receptor was obtained from a woman in her late teens or twenties with glioma. Some clones in this sample may be carry-over from other donors' samples. Here the CDR3 DNA reads TGCGCCAGCAGCCAAGACCGGGACAGCTACAATGAGCAGTTCTTC. It yields the protein CASSQDRDSYNEQFF.